This TCR beta chain was recovered during a study of cytomegalovirus exposure and HLA in healthy donors. Overall study findings and caveats: The number of N-insertions in an Asian-associated ancestry cluster was reportedly below the roughly 620-donor mean in a later analysis.

The sample holds a few counts of this clone. Its matching antigen is unknown. This CDR3 contains 18 residues. CDR1 and CDR2 from the germline V gene are LGHNA and YSLEER. V was clipped by 0 bases and J by 2 bases; unmatched bases: 6. PCR employed 60 Vbeta and 13 Jbeta primers. Sequenced by immunoSEQ multiplex PCR; TCRdb stores in-frame clones only, minus some. Among 130,000 or so clones, 79% were seen once, and the ten largest hold about 1.1%. This sequence joins TRBV4-3 and TRBJ2-2, with 10 bases matching TRBD1. Specimen: PBMCs. The sequence was collected from a male donor in good health and CMV-seronegative. The CDR3 reads CASSQEDGDRGNTGELFF. DNA of the CDR3: TGCGCCAGCAGCCAAGAGGACGGGGACAGGGGTAACACCGGGGAGCTGTTTTTT.